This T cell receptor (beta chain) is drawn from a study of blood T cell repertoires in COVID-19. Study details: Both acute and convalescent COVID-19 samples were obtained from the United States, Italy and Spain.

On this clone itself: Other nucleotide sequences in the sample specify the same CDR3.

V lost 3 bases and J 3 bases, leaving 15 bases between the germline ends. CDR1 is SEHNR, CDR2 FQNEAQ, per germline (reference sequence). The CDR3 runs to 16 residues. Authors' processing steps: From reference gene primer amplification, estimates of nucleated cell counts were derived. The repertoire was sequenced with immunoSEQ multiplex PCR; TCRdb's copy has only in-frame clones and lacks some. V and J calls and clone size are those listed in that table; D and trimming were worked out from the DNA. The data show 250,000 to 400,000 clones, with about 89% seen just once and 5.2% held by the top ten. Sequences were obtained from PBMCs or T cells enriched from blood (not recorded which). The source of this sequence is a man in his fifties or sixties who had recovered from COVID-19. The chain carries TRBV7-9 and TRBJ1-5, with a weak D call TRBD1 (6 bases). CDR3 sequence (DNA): TGTGCCAGCAGCTTGGGTACAGGGCAGCCCAATCAGCCCCAGCATTTT. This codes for CASSLGTGQPNQPQHF.